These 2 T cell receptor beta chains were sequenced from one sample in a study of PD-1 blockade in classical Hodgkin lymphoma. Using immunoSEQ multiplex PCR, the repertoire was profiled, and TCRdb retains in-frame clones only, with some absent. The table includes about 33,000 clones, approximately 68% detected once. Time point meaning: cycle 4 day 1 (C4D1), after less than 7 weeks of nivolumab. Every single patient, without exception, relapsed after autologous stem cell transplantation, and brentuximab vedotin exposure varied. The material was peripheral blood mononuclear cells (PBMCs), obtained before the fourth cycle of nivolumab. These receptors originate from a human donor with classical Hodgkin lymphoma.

In DNA, the CDR3 is TGTGCCAGCAGTGAAGCTTCACCCGGAAACACCATATATTTT. Protein product: CASSEASPGNTIYF. The chain links TRBV2 to TRBJ1-3; no clear D gene. CDR1 and CDR2 from the germline V gene are SNHLY and FYNNEI. The CDR3 runs 14 residues. The ends were cut back, 0 bases at V and 4 bases at J, with 7 bases in the middle.

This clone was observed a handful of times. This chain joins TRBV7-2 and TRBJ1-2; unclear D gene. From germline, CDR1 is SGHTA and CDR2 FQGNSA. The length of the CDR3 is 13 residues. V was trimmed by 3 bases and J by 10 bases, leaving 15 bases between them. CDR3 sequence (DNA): TGTGCCAGCAGCTTCGAGACCTGGCATGACTACACCTTC. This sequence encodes CASSFETWHDYTF.